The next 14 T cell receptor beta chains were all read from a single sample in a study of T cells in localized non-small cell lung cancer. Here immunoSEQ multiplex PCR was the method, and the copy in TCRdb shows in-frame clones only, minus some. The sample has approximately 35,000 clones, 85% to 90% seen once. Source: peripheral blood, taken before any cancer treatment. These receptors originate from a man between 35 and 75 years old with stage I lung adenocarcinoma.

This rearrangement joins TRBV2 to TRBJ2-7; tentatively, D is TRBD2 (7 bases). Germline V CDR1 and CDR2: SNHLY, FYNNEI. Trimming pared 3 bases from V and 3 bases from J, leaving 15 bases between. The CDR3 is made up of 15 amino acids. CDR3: CASSDPTGGHYEQYF. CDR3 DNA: TGTGCCAGCAGTGACCCAACGGGGGGCCACTACGAGCAGTACTTC.

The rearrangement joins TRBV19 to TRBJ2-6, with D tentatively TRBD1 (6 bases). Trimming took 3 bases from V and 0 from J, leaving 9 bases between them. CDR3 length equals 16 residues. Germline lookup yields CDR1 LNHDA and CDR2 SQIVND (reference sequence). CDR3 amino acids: CASSMDSYSGANVLTF. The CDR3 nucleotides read TGTGCCAGTAGTATGGACAGCTACTCTGGGGCCAACGTCCTGACTTTC. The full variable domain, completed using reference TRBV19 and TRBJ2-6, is DGGITQSPKYLFRKEGQNVTLSCEQNLNHDAMYWYRQDPGQGLRLIYYSQIVNDFQKGDIAEGYSVSREKKESFPLTVTSAQKNPTAFYLCASSMDSYSGANVLTFGAGSRLTVL.

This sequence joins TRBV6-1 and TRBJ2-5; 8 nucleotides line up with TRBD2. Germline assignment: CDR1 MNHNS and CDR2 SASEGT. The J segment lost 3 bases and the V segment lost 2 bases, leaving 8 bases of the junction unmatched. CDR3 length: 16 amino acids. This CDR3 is CASSEPSGRGEETQYF. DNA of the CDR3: TGTGCCAGCAGTGAACCCTCCGGGCGGGGGGAAGAGACCCAGTACTTC.

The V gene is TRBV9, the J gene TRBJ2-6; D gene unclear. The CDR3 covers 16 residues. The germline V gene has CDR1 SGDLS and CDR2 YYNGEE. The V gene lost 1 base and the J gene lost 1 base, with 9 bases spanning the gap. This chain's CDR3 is CASSVSGRSGANVLTF. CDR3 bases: TGTGCCAGCAGCGTATCAGGTCGGTCTGGGGCCAACGTCCTGACTTTC.

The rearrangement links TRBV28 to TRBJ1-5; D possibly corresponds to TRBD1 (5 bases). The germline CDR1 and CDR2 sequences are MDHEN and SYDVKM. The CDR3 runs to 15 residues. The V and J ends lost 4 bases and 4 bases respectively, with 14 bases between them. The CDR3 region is CASSSLRGLNQPQHF. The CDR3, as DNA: TGTGCCAGCAGTTCGCTCCGGGGCTTAAATCAGCCCCAGCATTTT.

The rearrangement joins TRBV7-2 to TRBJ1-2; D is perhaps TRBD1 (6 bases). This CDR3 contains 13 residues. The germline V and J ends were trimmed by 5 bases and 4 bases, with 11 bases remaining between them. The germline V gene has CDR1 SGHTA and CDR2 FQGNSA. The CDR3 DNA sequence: TGTGCCAGCAGCGCTACAGGGTCCTATGGCTACACCTTC. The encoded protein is CASSATGSYGYTF.

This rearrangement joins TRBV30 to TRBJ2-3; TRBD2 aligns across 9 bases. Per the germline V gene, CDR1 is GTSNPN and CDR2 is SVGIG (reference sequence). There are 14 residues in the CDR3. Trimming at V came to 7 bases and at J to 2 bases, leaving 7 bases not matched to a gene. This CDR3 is CAYRLAAITDTQYF. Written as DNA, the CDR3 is TGTGCCTACAGACTAGCGGCAATCACAGATACGCAGTATTTT.

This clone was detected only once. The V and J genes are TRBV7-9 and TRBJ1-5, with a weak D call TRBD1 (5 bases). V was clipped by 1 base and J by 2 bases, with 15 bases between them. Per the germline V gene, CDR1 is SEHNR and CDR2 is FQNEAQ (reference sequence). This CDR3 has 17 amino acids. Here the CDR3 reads CASSLGWGRGGNQPQHF. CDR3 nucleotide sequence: TGTGCCAGCAGCTTAGGGTGGGGTCGGGGCGGCAATCAGCCCCAGCATTTT.

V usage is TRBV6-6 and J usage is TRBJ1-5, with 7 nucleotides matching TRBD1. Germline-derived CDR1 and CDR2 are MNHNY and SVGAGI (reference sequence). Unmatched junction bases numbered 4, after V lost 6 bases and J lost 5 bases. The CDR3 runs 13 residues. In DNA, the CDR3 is TGTGCCAGCAGCGACAGGGTAGATCAGCCCCAGCATTTT. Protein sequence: CASSDRVDQPQHF.

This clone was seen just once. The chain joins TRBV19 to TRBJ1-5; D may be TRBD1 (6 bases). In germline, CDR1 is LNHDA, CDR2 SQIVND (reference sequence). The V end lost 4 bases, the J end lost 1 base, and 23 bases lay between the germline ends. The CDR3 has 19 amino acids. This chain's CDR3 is CASSRNQGKGHESNQPQHF. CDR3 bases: TGTGCCAGTAGTAGGAATCAGGGGAAAGGGCATGAGAGCAATCAGCCCCAGCATTTT. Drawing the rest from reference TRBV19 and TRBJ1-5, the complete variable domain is DGGITQSPKYLFRKEGQNVTLSCEQNLNHDAMYWYRQDPGQGLRLIYYSQIVNDFQKGDIAEGYSVSREKKESFPLTVTSAQKNPTAFYLCASSRNQGKGHESNQPQHFGDGTRLSIL.

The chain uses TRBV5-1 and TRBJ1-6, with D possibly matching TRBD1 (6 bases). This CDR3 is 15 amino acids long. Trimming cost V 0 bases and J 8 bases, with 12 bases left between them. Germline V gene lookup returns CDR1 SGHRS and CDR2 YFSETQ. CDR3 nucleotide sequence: TGCGCCAGCAGCTTGGCGCAGGGGAGTTATTCACCCCTCCACTTT. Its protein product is CASSLAQGSYSPLHF.

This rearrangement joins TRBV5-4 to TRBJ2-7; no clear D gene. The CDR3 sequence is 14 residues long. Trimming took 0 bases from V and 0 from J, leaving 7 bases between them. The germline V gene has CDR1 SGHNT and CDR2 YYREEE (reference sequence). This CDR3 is CASSLGVDSYEQYF. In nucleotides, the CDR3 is TGTGCCAGCAGCTTGGGGGTCGACTCCTACGAGCAGTACTTC. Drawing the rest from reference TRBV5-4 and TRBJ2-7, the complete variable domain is ETGVTQSPTHLIKTRGQQVTLRCSSQSGHNTVSWYQQALGQGPQFIFQYYREEENGRGNFPPRFSGLQFPNYSSELNVNALELDDSALYLCASSLGVDSYEQYFGPGTRLTVT.

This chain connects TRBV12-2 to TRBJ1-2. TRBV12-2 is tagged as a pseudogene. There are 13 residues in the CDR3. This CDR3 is CARAGSGNDGYTF. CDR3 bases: TGTGCAAGGGCTGGGAGCGGGAACGATGGCTACACCTTC.

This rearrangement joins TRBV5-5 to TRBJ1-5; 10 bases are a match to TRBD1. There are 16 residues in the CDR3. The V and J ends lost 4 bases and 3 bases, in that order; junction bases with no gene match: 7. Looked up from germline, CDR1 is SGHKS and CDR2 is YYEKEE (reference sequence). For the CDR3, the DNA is TGTGCCAGCAGCCCGGAGGGGACAGGGGCCAATCAGCCCCAGCATTTT. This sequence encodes CASSPEGTGANQPQHF.